Presented here are 10 T cell receptor beta chains from one specimen sequenced in a study of STAT5B mutations in CD4+ large granular lymphocyte leukemia. The repertoire was sequenced with immunoSEQ multiplex PCR; TCRdb's copy has only in-frame clones and lacks some. This sample has approximately 4,100 clones, with roughly 72% found just once. Sequencing was performed on PBMCs. These TCRs come from a man aged 70-80 years with CD4+ T-cell large granular lymphocyte leukemia.

This clone was seen only a few times. The V call is TRBV5-6, the J call TRBJ1-4; no definite D call. Looked up from germline, CDR1 is SGHDT and CDR2 is YYEEEE. Deletions cut 0 bases from V and 4 bases from J, with 7 bases between. The CDR3 consists of 14 residues. CDR3 nucleotides: TGTGCCAGCAGCTTGGACCGCCTTAATGAAAAACTGTTTTTT. It codes for CASSLDRLNEKLFF.

The chain couples TRBV5-1 to TRBJ2-7; the D is unclear. Germline V gene data show CDR1 as SGHRS and CDR2 as YFSETQ. The CDR3 consists of 15 residues. V shed 2 bases and J shed 2 bases, with 14 bases lying between them. The CDR3 region has the DNA TGCGCCAGCAGCTTCTTGCATTCAGGAGCCTACGAGCAGTACTTC. Translating gives CASSFLHSGAYEQYF.

A single count supports this clone. The chain is built from TRBV5-8 and TRBJ1-1, with 10 nucleotides matching TRBD1. This CDR3 contains 13 residues. V dropped 6 bases and J dropped 6; count of bases not matched to a gene: 5. Germline V CDR1 and CDR2: SGHTS, YDEGEE. In DNA form, the CDR3 reads TGTGCCAGCACCCCGACAGGGGGCCCTGAAGCTTTCTTT. Residues: CASTPTGGPEAFF. Based on the CDR3 plus reference TRBV5-8 and TRBJ1-1, the full variable domain is EAGVTQSPTHLIKTRGQQATLRCSPISGHTSVYWYQQALGLGLQFLLWYDEGEERNRGNFPPRFSGRQFPNYSSELNVNALELEDSALYLCASTPTGGPEAFFGQGTRLTVV.

The gene calls are TRBV5-5 and TRBJ1-1; possible D gene TRBD1, 6 bases. The V end lost 7 bases, the J end lost 5 bases, and 18 bases lay between the germline ends. Germline CDR1 SGHKS, CDR2 YYEKEE (reference sequence). The CDR3 runs 14 residues. For the CDR3, the DNA is TGTGCCAGCGCGGGGGCCACCGTGGGGACTGAAGCTTTCTTT. It translates to CASAGATVGTEAFF. Complete variable domain (other parts from reference TRBV5-5 and TRBJ1-1): DAGVTQSPTHLIKTRGQQVTLRCSPISGHKSVSWYQQVLGQGPQFIFQYYEKEERGRGNFPDRFSARQFPNYSSELNVNALLLGDSALYLCASAGATVGTEAFFGQGTRLTVV.

The chain employs TRBV4-3 and TRBJ2-3; D is uncertain. With 4 bases removed from V and 3 bases from J, the gap between germline ends came to 17 bases. Germline loops: CDR1 LGHNA, CDR2 YSLEER. CDR3 size: 16 residues. In DNA, the CDR3 is TGCGCCAGCAGCCCTGTGTCATTGGATGGGACAGATACGCAGTATTTT. Protein: CASSPVSLDGTDTQYF.

The chain has TRBV10-3 and TRBJ2-1; the D is unclear. The germline CDR1 and CDR2 sequences are ENHRY and SYGVKD. Trimming shortened V by 3 bases and J by 4 bases, and 7 bases separated the two germline ends. This CDR3 comprises 13 residues. The CDR3 reads CAISESEYNEQFF. CDR3 coding DNA: TGTGCCATCAGTGAATCTGAGTACAATGAGCAGTTCTTC.

The CDR3: CASSVGSGVGDTQYF. DNA for the CDR3: TGTGCCAGCAGCGTAGGTAGCGGGGTGGGGGATACGCAGTATTTT. This chain joins TRBV9 and TRBJ2-3; TRBD2 agrees at 8 bases. The length of the CDR3 is 15 residues. CDR1 and CDR2 from the germline V gene are SGDLS and YYNGEE. V gave up 0 bases and J gave up 6 bases; unmatched junction bases: 6.

The genes are TRBV5-5 and TRBJ1-1; D is unresolved. This CDR3 comprises 13 residues. The V end was cut by 5 bases, the J end by 2 bases, with 10 bases between. The germline CDR1 and CDR2 sequences are SGHKS and YYEKEE (reference sequence). The CDR3 DNA reads TGTGCCAGCAGACCAGGATCCAACACTGAAGCTTTCTTT. Translated: CASRPGSNTEAFF.

The V and J genes are TRBV2 and TRBJ2-1; no definite D call. The CDR3 length is 13 residues. CDR1 is SNHLY and CDR2 is FYNNEI in the germline V gene. V dropped 4 bases and J dropped 9 bases, with 13 bases sitting between them. CDR3 coding DNA: TGTGCCAGCAGTGTCAACGAATCGGGTGAGCAGTTCTTC. This translates into CASSVNESGEQFF.

This clone was detected only a few times. The chain links TRBV7-9 to TRBJ2-1; tentative D call: TRBD1 (6 bases). Germline V gives CDR1 SEHNR, CDR2 FQNEAQ (reference sequence). Trimming cost V 6 bases and J 2 bases, with 14 bases left between them. CDR3 size: 15 residues. The CDR3, as DNA: TGTGCCAGCAGTTATGGGACATCTACCTACAATGAGCAGTTCTTC. Translating it yields CASSYGTSTYNEQFF.